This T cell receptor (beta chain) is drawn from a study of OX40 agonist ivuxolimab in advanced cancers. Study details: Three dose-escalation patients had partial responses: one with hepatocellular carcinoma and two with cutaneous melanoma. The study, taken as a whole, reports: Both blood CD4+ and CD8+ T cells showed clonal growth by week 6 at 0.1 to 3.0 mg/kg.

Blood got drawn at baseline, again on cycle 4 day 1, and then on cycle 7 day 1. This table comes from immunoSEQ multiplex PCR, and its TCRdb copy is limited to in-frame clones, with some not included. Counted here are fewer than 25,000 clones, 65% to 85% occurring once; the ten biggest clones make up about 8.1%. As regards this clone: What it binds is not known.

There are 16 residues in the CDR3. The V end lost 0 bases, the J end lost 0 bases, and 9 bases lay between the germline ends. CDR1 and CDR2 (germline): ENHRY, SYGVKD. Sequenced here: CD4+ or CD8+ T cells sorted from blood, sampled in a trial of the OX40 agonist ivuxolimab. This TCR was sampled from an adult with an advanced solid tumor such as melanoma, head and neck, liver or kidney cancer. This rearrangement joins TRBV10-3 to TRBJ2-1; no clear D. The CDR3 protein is CAISESEVLSYNEQFF. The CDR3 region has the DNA TGTGCCATCAGTGAGTCCGAGGTCCTCTCCTACAATGAGCAGTTCTTC.